Given below is one TCR beta chain in context. Trimming shortened V by 2 bases and J by 2 bases, and 11 bases separated the two germline ends. This CDR3 is 15 amino acids long. Germline CDR1 SGDLS, CDR2 YYNGEE. Profiling relied on immunoSEQ multiplex PCR, and the TCRdb table lists in-frame clones only, not all of them. The sample carries 55,000 to 75,000 clones, about 93% recorded once. The sample belongs to a study of technical replicates of blood from a few donors. Material: PBMCs. The TCR sequence derives from a human donor in good health. Some clones in this sample may be carry-over from other donors' samples. The chain combines TRBV9 with TRBJ1-5, with D perhaps TRBD1 (6 bases). This chain's CDR3 is CASSVDGGRNQPQHF. CDR3 DNA: TGTGCCAGCAGCGTTGATGGGGGCCGCAATCAGCCCCAGCATTTT.